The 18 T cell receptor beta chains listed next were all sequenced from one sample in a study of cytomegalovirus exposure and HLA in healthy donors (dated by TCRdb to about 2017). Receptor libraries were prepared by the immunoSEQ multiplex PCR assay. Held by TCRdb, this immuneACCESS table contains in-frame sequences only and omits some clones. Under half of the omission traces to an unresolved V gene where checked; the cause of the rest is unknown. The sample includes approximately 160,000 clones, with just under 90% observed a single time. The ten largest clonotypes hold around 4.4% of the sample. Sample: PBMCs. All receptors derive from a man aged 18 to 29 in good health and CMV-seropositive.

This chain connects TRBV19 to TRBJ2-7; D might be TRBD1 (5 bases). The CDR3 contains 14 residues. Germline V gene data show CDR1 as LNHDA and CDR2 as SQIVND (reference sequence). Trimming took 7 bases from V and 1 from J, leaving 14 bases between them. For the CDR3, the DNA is TGTGCCAGTACGACAGACAAAGGTTCCTACGAGCAGTACTTC. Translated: CASTTDKGSYEQYF.

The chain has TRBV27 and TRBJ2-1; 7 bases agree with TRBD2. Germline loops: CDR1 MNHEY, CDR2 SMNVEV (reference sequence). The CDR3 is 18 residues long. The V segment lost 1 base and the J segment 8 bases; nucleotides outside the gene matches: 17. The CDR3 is CASSLLPRAGATNDEQFF. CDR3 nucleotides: TGTGCCAGCAGTTTATTACCCCGGGCGGGAGCCACGAACGATGAGCAGTTCTTC.

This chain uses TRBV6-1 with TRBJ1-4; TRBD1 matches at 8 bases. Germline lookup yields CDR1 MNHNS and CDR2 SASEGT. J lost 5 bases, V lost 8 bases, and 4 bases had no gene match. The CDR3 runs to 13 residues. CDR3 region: CASRGTGNEKLFF. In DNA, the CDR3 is TGTGCCAGCCGGGGGACAGGAAATGAAAAACTGTTTTTT.

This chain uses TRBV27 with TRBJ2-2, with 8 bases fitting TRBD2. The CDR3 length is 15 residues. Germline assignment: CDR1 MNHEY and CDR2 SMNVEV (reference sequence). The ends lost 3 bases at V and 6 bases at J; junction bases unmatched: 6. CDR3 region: CASSLFGRVAGELFF. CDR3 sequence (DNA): TGTGCCAGCAGTTTGTTCGGGAGGGTCGCCGGGGAGCTGTTTTTT.

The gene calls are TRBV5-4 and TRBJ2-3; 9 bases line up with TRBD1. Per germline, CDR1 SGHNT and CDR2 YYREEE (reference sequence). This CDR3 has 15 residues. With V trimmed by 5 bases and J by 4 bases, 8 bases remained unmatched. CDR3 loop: CASRTGTGRADTQYF. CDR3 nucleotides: TGTGCCAGCAGAACCGGGACAGGGAGGGCAGATACGCAGTATTTT.

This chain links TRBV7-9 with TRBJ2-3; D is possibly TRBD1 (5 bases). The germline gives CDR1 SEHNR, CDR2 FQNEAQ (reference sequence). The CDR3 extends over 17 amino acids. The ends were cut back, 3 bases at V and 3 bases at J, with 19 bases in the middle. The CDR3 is CASSFAPGILQTDTQYF. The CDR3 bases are TGTGCCAGCAGCTTTGCCCCAGGGATATTGCAGACAGATACGCAGTATTTT.

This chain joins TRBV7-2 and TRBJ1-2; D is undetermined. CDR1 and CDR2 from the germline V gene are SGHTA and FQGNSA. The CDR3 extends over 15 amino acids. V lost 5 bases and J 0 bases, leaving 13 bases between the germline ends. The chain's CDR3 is CASSPARRANYGYTF. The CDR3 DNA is TGTGCCAGCAGCCCCGCTAGGAGGGCTAACTATGGCTACACCTTC.

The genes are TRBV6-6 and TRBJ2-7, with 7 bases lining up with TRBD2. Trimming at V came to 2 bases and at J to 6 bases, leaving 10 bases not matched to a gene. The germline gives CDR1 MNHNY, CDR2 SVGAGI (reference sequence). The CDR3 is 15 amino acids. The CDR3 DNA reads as TGTGCCAGCAGTTACGGGGACTATCAAATCATCGAGCAGTACTTC. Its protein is CASSYGDYQIIEQYF.

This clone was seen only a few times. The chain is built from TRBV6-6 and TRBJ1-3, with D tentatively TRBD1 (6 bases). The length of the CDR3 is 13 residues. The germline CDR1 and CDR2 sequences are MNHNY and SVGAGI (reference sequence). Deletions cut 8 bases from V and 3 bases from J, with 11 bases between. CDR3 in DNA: TGTGCCAGCCTATTGACAGGTGGAAACACCATATATTTT. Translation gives CASLLTGGNTIYF.

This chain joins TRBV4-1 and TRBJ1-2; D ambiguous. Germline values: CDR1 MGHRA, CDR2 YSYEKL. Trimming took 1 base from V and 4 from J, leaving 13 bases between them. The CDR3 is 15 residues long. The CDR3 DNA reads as TGCGCCAGCAGCCAAGTTTACGGAGGGTCCTATGGCTACACCTTC. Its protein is CASSQVYGGSYGYTF.

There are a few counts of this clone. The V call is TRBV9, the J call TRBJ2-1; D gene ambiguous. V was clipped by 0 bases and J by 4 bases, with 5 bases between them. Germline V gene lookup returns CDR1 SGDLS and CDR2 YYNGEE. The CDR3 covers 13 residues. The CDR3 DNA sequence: TGTGCCAGCAGCGTAGGCACATACAATGAGCAGTTCTTC. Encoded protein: CASSVGTYNEQFF.

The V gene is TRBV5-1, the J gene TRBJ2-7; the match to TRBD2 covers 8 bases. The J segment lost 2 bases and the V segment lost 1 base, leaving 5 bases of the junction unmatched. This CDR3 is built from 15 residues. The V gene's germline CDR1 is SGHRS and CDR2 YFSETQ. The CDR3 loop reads CASSLSPREAYEQYF. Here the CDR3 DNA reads TGCGCCAGCAGCTTGTCTCCGCGGGAGGCCTACGAGCAGTACTTC.

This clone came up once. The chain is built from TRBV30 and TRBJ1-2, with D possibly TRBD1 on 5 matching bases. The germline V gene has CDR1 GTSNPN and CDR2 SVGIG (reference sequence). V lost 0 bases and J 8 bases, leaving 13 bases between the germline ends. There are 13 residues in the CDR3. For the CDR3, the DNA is TGTGCCTGGAGTGTGCTCGGGGGTTACGGCTACACCTTC. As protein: CAWSVLGGYGYTF. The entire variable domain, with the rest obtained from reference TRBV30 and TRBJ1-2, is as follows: SQTIHQWPATLVQPVGSPLSLECTVEGTSNPNLYWYRQAAGRGLQLLFYSVGIGQISSEVPQNLSASRPQDRQFILSSKKLLLSDSGFYLCAWSVLGGYGYTFGSGTRLTVV.

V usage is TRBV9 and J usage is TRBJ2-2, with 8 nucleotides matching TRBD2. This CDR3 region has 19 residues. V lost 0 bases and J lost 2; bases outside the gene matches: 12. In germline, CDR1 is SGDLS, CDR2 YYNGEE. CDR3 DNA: TGTGCCAGCAGCGTAGGCCCAACCAGTACTAGCGGAAACACCGGGGAGCTGTTTTTT. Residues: CASSVGPTSTSGNTGELFF.

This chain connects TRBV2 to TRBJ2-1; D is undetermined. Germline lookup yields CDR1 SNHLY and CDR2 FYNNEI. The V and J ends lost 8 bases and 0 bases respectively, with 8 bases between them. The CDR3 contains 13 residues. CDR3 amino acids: CASSAGSYNEQFF. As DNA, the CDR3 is TGTGCCAGCTCTGCCGGCTCCTACAATGAGCAGTTCTTC.

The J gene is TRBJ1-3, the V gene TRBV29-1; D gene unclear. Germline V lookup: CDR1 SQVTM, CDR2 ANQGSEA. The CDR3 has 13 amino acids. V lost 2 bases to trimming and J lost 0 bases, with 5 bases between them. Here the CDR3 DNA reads TGCAGCGTTGAAACTAGCTCTGGAAACACCATATATTTT. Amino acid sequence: CSVETSSGNTIYF.

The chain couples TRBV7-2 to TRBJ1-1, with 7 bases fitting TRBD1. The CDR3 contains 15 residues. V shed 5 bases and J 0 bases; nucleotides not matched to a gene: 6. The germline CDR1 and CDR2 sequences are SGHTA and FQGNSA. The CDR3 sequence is CASSLGGQMNTEAFF. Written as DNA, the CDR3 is TGTGCCAGCAGCCTGGGGGGACAGATGAACACTGAAGCTTTCTTT.

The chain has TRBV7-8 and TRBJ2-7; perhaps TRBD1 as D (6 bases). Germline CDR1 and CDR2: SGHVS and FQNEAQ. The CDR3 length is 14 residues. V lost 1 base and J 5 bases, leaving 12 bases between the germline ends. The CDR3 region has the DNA TGTGCCAGCAGCTTAGTTGCAGGGGTCCACGAGCAGTACTTC. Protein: CASSLVAGVHEQYF.